These 17 T cell receptor beta chains were sequenced from one sample in a study of T cell changes during pregnancy in multiple sclerosis. This table comes from immunoSEQ multiplex PCR, and its TCRdb copy is limited to in-frame clones, with some not included. The sample has tens of thousands of clones, approximately 94% seen once; the top ten hold about 0.6%. The material sequenced was CD4+ T cells from peripheral blood mononuclear cells, taken in the third trimester of pregnancy. All receptors come from a female donor with multiple sclerosis, enrolled in a pregnancy study.

The chain combines TRBV5-4 with TRBJ1-2; 8 bases agree with TRBD1. Germline CDR1 reads SGHNT; CDR2 reads YYREEE (reference sequence). CDR3 size: 15 residues. V was clipped by 4 bases and J by 6 bases; unmatched bases: 11. The CDR3 here is CASSNRGQGRNGYTF. DNA of the CDR3: TGTGCCAGCAGCAATCGTGGACAGGGTCGAAATGGCTACACCTTC.

This clone occurred once. This chain connects TRBV29-1 to TRBJ2-1; TRBD1 matches 9 bases. This CDR3 comprises 10 residues. CDR1 and CDR2 from the germline V gene are SQVTM and ANQGSEA. V dropped 7 bases and J dropped 14; count of bases not matched to a gene: 6. The CDR3 spells CSARDRDEFF. The CDR3 region has the DNA TGCAGCGCCAGGGACAGGGATGAGTTCTTC.

The genes are TRBV6-5 and TRBJ1-6, with no clear D. Trimming removed 5 bases from V and 0 bases from J, with 8 bases in between. The CDR3 covers 15 residues. Germline V gene sequence: CDR1 MNHEY, CDR2 SVGAGI. In nucleotides, the CDR3 is TGTGCCAGCAGTGCCATGAGCTCCTATAATTCACCCCTCCACTTT. It specifies CASSAMSSYNSPLHF.

The chain recombines TRBV7-9 with TRBJ2-1; 8 bases fit TRBD1. Trimming cost V 3 bases and J 6 bases; bases outside gene matches: 10. Germline CDR1 is SEHNR and CDR2 is FQNEAQ (reference sequence). This CDR3 has 16 amino acids. The CDR3 protein is CASSFSLRTGTNEQFF. The CDR3 bases are TGTGCCAGCAGCTTTAGCCTACGGACAGGGACCAATGAGCAGTTCTTC.

The chain combines TRBV19 with TRBJ2-5, with 9 bases aligning to TRBD1. Germline assignment: CDR1 LNHDA and CDR2 SQIVND (reference sequence). CDR3 length: 15 amino acids. Trimming removed 5 bases from V and 3 bases from J; junction bases left unmatched: 7. CDR3 sequence reads: CASSSAGTGKETQYF. DNA for the CDR3: TGTGCCAGTAGTTCCGCCGGGACAGGGAAAGAGACCCAGTACTTC.

This clone was seen once. V usage is TRBV28 and J usage is TRBJ1-2, with D maybe TRBD1 (5 bases). This CDR3 has 15 amino acids. V was shortened by 1 base and J by 3 bases, with 12 bases between the two germline ends. Per germline, CDR1 MDHEN and CDR2 SYDVKM. The chain's CDR3 is CASSLSPTVHYGYTF. CDR3 sequence (DNA): TGTGCCAGCAGTTTATCCCCGACAGTACACTATGGCTACACCTTC.

This chain joins TRBV5-1 and TRBJ2-7; D gene ambiguous. Germline CDR1 SGHRS, CDR2 YFSETQ. The CDR3 length is 11 residues. Deletions cut 3 bases from V and 5 bases from J, with 6 bases between. The CDR3 nucleotides read TGCGCCAGCAGCTGGCTGAACGAGCAGTACTTC. It codes for CASSWLNEQYF.

This clone was counted a single time. This chain connects TRBV7-2 to TRBJ1-5; no definite D call. This CDR3 is built from 14 residues. Germline-derived CDR1 and CDR2 are SGHTA and FQGNSA. Trimming cost V 5 bases and J 0 bases, with 8 bases left between them. The CDR3 reads CASSLDNSNQPQHF. CDR3 nucleotide sequence: TGTGCCAGCAGCCTAGACAATAGCAATCAGCCCCAGCATTTT.

The chain combines TRBV30 with TRBJ2-1, with TRBD2 matching 7 bases. This CDR3 region has 14 residues. Germline values: CDR1 GTSNPN, CDR2 SVGIG (reference sequence). After removal of 3 bases from V and 10 bases from J, the junction contained 12 bases not matched to a gene. CDR3 nucleotides: TGTGCCTGGAGAGTTGGTAGCGGGCCACAGGAGCAGTTCTTC. Protein product: CAWRVGSGPQEQFF.

V usage is TRBV18 and J usage is TRBJ2-7; D not certain. Germline V CDR1 and CDR2: KGHSH, LQKENI. The ends were cut back, 0 bases at V and 3 bases at J, with 9 bases in the middle. This CDR3 comprises 14 residues. CDR3 in amino acids: CASSPPSRNYEQYF. DNA of the CDR3: TGTGCCAGCTCACCACCGTCCAGGAACTACGAGCAGTACTTC.

This chain joins TRBV6-6 and TRBJ1-2, with 8 bases identical to TRBD1. The trim removed 4 bases at V and 7 bases at J, leaving 8 bases unmatched. The CDR3 length is 14 residues. Germline-derived CDR1 and CDR2 are MNHNY and SVGAGI (reference sequence). CDR3 in DNA: TGTGCCAGCAGTTTCCCGGACAGGGCGGGTGGCTACACCTTC. The encoded protein is CASSFPDRAGGYTF.

This chain links TRBV29-1 with TRBJ1-1, with TRBD1 as a possible D gene (5 bases). Germline V lookup: CDR1 SQVTM, CDR2 ANQGSEA. The CDR3 is made up of 10 amino acids. Trimming stripped 7 bases from V and 11 bases from J, with 14 bases between. The CDR3 sequence: CSAGGTGAFF. The CDR3 region has the DNA TGCAGCGCCGGGGGGACCGGGGCTTTCTTT. The full variable domain, its missing parts supplied by reference TRBV29-1 and TRBJ1-1, is SAVISQKPSRDICQRGTSLTIQCQVDSQVTMMFWYRQQPGQSLTLIATANQGSEATYESGFVIDKFPISRPNLTFSTLTVSNMSPEDSSIYLCSAGGTGAFFGQGTRLTVV.

The CDR3 region has the DNA TGCGCCAGCAGACGGGACACCGGGGAGCTGTTTTTT. Its translation: CASRRDTGELFF. V usage is TRBV5-1 and J usage is TRBJ2-2; no reliable D call. Germline loops: CDR1 SGHRS, CDR2 YFSETQ. Between the trimmed V and J ends, which lost 5 bases and 3 bases, there was a span of 5 bases. The CDR3 has 12 residues.

This clone was counted only a few times. V usage is TRBV10-3 and J usage is TRBJ2-7; D unresolved. Per germline, CDR1 ENHRY and CDR2 SYGVKD. Trimming shortened V by 2 bases and J by 4 bases, and 9 bases separated the two germline ends. This CDR3 is 13 amino acids long. CDR3 in amino acids: CAISENPGYEQYF. As DNA, the CDR3 is TGTGCCATCAGTGAGAATCCCGGTTACGAGCAGTACTTC.

This clone was seen just once. This rearrangement joins TRBV2 to TRBJ1-2; D remains unclear. From germline, CDR1 is SNHLY and CDR2 FYNNEI. Deletions cut 4 bases from V and 2 bases from J, with 8 bases between. CDR3 length equals 13 residues. CDR3 DNA: TGTGCCAGCAGTGTAGACACCAACTATGGCTACACCTTC. This translates into CASSVDTNYGYTF.

The V and J genes are TRBV4-2 and TRBJ1-2; 7 bases match TRBD1. CDR1 LGHNA and CDR2 YNFKEQ come from the germline V gene. The CDR3 runs to 14 residues. J gave up 14 bases and V 4 bases, and 16 bases lay outside the gene matches. As DNA, the CDR3 is TGTGCCAGCAGCCTCGTCCGGGACAGTTTTTTCTATACCTTC. The encoded protein is CASSLVRDSFFYTF.

This chain connects TRBV5-1 to TRBJ1-1; maybe TRBD1 (6 bases). V was cut by 4 bases and J by 10 bases, with 17 bases left in between. Germline values: CDR1 SGHRS, CDR2 YFSETQ. This CDR3 has 13 residues. The CDR3 DNA sequence: TGCGCCAGCAGCCGCATACAGGGAAATCGAGCTTTCTTT. This codes for CASSRIQGNRAFF.